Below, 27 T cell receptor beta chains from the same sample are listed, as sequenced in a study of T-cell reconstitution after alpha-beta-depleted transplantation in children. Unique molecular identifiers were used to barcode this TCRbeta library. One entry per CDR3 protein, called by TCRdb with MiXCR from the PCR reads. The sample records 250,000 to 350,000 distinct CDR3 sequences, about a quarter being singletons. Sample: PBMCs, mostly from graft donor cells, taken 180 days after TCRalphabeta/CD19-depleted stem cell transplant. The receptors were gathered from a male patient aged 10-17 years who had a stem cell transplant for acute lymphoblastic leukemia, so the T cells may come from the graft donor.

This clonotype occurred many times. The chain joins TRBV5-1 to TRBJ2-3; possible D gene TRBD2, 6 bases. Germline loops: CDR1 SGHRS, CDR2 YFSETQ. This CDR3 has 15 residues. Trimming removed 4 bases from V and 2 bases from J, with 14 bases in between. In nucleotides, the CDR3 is TGCGCCAGCAGCGGGAGACTAGGCCTCACAGATACGCAGTATTTT. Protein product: CASSGRLGLTDTQYF.

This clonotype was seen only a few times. The CDR3: CASSLPPPSAAYNEQFF. In nucleotides, the CDR3 is TGCGCCAGCAGCTTGCCGCCCCCTAGCGCCGCCTACAATGAGCAGTTCTTC. This chain connects TRBV5-1 to TRBJ2-1; D possibly corresponds to TRBD2 (6 bases). The CDR3 has 17 residues. The germline V gene encodes CDR1 SGHRS and CDR2 YFSETQ. The V and J ends lost 1 base and 2 bases respectively, with 16 bases between them.

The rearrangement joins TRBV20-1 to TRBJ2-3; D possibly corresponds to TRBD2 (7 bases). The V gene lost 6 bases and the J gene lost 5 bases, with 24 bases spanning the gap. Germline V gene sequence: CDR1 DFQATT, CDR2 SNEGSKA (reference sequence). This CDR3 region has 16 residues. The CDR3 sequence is CSAAGEGETRGDTQYF. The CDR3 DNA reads TGCAGTGCCGCCGGGGAGGGGGAAACCCGGGGAGATACGCAGTATTTT.

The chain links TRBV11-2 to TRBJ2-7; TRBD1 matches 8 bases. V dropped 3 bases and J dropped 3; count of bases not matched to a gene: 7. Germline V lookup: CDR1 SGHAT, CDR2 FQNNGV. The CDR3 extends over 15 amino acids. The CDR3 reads CASSFQTGVNYEQYF. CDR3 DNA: TGTGCCAGCAGCTTCCAGACAGGGGTGAACTACGAGCAGTACTTC.

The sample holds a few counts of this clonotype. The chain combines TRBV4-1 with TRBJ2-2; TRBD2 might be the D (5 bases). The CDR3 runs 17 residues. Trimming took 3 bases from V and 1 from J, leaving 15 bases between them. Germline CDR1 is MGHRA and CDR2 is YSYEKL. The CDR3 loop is CASSHASVTRNTGELFF. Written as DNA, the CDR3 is TGCGCCAGCAGCCACGCCTCCGTTACTAGGAACACCGGGGAGCTGTTTTTT.

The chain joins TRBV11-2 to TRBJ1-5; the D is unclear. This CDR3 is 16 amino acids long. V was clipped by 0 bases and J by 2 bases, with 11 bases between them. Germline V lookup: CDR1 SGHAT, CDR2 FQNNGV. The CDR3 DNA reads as TGTGCCAGCAGCTTAGAGGCCAGTATAGGCAATCAGCCCCAGCATTTT. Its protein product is CASSLEASIGNQPQHF.

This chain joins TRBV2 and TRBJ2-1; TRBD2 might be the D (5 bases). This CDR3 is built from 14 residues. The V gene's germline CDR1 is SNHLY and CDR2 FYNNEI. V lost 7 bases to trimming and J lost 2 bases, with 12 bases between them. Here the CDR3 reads CASTRRLTYNEQFF. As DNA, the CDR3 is TGTGCCAGCACTAGGAGACTAACCTACAATGAGCAGTTCTTC.

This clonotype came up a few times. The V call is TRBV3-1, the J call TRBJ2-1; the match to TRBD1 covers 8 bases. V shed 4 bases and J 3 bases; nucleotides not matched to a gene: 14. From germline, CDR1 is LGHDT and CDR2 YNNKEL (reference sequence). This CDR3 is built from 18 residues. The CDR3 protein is CASSPWTGPSPNYNEQFF. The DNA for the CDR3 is TGTGCCAGCAGCCCTTGGACAGGGCCATCCCCTAACTACAATGAGCAGTTCTTC.

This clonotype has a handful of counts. CDR3 sequence: CASSYGQVTPPNQPQHF. CDR3 nucleotides: TGTGCCAGCAGTTACGGGCAGGTAACCCCTCCCAATCAGCCCCAGCATTTT. This chain uses TRBV6-5 with TRBJ1-5; D gene ambiguous. This CDR3 is built from 17 residues. Trimming took 2 bases from V and 3 from J, leaving 17 bases between them. Germline-derived CDR1 and CDR2 are MNHEY and SVGAGI.

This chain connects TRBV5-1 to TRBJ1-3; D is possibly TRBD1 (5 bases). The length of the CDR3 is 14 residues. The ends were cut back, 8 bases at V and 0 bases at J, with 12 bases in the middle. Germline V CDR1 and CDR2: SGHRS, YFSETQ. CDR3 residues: CASSDRVSGNTIYF. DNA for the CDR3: TGCGCCAGTTCAGACAGAGTCTCTGGAAACACCATATATTTT. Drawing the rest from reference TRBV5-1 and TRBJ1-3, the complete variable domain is KAGVTQTPRYLIKTRGQQVTLSCSPISGHRSVSWYQQTPGQGLQFLFEYFSETQRNKGNFPGRFSGRQFSNSRSEMNVSTLELGDSALYLCASSDRVSGNTIYFGEGSWLTVV.

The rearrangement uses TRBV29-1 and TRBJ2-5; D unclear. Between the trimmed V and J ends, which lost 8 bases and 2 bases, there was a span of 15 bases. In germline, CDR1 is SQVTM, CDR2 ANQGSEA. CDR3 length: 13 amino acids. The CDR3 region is CSPYHYTQETQYF. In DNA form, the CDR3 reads TGCAGCCCATACCACTACACGCAAGAGACCCAGTACTTC.

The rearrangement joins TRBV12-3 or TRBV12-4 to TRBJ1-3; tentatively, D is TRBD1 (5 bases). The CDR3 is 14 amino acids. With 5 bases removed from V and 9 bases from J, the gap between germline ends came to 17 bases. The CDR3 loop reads CASSPDSSGSTIYF. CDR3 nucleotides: TGTGCCAGCAGTCCCGACAGTTCCGGCTCCACCATATATTTT.

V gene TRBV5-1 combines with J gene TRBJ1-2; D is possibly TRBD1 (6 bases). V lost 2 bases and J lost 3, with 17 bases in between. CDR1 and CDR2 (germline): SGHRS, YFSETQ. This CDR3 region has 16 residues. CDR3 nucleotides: TGCGCCAGCAGCTTCACCCAGGGGTTATTCGACTATGGCTACACCTTC. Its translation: CASSFTQGLFDYGYTF.

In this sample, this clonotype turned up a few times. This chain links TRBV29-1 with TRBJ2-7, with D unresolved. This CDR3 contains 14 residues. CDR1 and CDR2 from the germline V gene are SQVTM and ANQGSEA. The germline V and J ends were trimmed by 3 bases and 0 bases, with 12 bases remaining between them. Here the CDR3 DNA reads TGCAGCGTTGAGGAGTTACTGAGCTCCTACGAGCAGTACTTC. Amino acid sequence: CSVEELLSSYEQYF.

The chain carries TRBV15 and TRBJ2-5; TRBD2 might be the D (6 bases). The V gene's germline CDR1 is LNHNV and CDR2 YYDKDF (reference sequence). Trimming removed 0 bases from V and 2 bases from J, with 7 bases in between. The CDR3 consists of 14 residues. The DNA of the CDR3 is TGTGCCACCAGCAGAGACGGGAGACAAGAGACCCAGTACTTC. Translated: CATSRDGRQETQYF. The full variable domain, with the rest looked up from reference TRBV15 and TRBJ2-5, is DAMVIQNPRYQVTQFGKPVTLSCSQTLNHNVMYWYQQKSSQAPKLLFHYYDKDFNNEADTPDNFQSRRPNTSFCFLDIRSPGLGDTAMYLCATSRDGRQETQYFGPGTRLLVL.

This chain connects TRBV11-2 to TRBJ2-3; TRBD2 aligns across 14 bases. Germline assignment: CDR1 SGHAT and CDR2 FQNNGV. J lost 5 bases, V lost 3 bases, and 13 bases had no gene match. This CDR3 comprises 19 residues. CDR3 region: CASSFLGRGLAGVQDTQYF. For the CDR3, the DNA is TGTGCCAGCAGCTTCTTGGGGAGGGGACTAGCGGGAGTGCAAGATACGCAGTATTTT.

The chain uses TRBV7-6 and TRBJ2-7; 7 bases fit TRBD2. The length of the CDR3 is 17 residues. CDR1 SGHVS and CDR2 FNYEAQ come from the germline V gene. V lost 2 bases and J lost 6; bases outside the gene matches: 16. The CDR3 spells CASSLPLSGMTASEQYF. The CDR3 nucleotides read TGTGCCAGCAGCTTACCGCTAAGCGGGATGACAGCTTCCGAGCAGTACTTC.

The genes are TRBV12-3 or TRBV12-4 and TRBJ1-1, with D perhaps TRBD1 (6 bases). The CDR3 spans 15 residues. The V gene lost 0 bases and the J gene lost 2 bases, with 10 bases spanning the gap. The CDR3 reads CASSLAGGDNTEAFF. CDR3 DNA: TGTGCCAGCAGTTTAGCAGGGGGGGATAACACTGAAGCTTTCTTT.

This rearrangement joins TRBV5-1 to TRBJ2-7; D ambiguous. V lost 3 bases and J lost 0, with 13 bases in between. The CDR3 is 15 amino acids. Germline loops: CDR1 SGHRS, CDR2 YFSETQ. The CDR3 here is CASSWPTGSSYEQYF. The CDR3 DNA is TGCGCCAGCAGCTGGCCCACGGGTTCCTCCTACGAGCAGTACTTC.

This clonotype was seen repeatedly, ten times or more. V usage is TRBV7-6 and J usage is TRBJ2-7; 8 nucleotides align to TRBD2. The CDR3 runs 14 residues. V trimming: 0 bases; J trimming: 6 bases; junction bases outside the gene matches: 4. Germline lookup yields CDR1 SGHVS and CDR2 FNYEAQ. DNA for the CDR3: TGTGCCAGCAGCTTAGCCGGGACTAGAAGCGAGCAGTACTTC. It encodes CASSLAGTRSEQYF.

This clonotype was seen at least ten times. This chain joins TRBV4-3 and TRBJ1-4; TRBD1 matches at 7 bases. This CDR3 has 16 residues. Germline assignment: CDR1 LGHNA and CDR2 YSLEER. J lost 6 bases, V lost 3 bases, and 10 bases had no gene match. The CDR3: CASSHHPRGTDEKLFF. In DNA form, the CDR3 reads TGCGCCAGCAGCCATCACCCCAGGGGGACGGATGAAAAACTGTTTTTT.

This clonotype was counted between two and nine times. CDR3 coding DNA: TGCGCCAGCAGCTTCGATGTTGTCGGTGGCTACACCTTC. Translating it yields CASSFDVVGGYTF. This chain joins TRBV5-1 and TRBJ1-2; no clear D gene. Trimming took 2 bases from V and 7 from J, leaving 12 bases between them. The length of the CDR3 is 13 residues. Germline V gene lookup returns CDR1 SGHRS and CDR2 YFSETQ.

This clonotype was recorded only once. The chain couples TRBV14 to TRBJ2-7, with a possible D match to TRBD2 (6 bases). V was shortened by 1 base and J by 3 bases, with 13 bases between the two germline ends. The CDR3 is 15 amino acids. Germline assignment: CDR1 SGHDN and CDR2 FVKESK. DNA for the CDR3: TGTGCCAGCAGCCAAGGCGCGGGGCTGAGCTACGAGCAGTACTTC. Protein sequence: CASSQGAGLSYEQYF.

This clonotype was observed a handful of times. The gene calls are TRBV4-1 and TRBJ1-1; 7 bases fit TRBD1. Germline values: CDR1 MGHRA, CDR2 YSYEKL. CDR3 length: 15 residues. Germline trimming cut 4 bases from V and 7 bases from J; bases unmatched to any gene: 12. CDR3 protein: CASSRGPGGTDEAFF. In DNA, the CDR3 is TGCGCCAGCAGCCGCGGCCCAGGGGGGACAGATGAAGCTTTCTTT.

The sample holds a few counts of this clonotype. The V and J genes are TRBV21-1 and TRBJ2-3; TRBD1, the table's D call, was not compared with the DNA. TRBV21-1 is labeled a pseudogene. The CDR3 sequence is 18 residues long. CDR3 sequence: CASSNGQGLPLHRDTQYF. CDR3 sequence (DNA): TGTGCCAGCAGCAATGGACAGGGGCTCCCTTTACATAGGGATACGCAGTATTTT.

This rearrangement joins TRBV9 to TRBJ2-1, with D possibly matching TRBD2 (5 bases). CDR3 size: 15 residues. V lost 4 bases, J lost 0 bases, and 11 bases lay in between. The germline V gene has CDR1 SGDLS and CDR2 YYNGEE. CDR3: CASSPRRSSYNEQFF. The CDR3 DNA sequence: TGTGCCAGCAGCCCCCGGAGGAGCTCCTACAATGAGCAGTTCTTC.

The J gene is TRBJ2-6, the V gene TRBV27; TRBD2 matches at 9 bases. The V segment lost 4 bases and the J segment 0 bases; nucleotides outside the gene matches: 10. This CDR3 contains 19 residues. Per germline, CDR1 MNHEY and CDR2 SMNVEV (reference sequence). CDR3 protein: CASSYLLAGQHSGANVLTF. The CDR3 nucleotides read TGTGCCAGCAGTTACCTACTAGCGGGCCAGCACTCTGGGGCCAACGTCCTGACTTTC.